The entry below describes one TCR beta chain. The germline gives CDR1 SGHTA, CDR2 FQGNSA. This CDR3 has 16 residues. V shed 2 bases and J 7 bases; nucleotides not matched to a gene: 10. Original processing methods: Junction-only sequences produced by ImmunoSEQ had no quality scores, so filtering differed. The table came from immunoSEQ multiplex PCR; TCRdb's copy has only in-frame clones and leaves some out. D and trimming come from the DNA, and the V and J calls and clone size come from that table. The sample lists millions of clones; 90% to 95% were seen once. This sample stems from a study of shared clonotypes between healthy human individuals.

The sample taken for sequencing was naive CD4+ T cells sorted from blood. Noted subset: CD45RA+ positively selected. This receptor was obtained from a man younger than 35 in good health. The chain has TRBV7-2 and TRBJ1-4; 7 positions agree with TRBD1. In DNA, the CDR3 is TGTGCCAGCAGCTTAAACTACAGGGGCGGAAGTGAAAAACTGTTTTTT. Protein sequence: CASSLNYRGGSEKLFF. The variable domain in full, completed from reference TRBV7-2 and TRBJ1-4, reads GAGVSQSPSNKVTEKGKDVELRCDPISGHTALYWYRQSLGQGLEFLIYFQGNSAPDKSGLPSDRFSAERTGGSVSTLTIQRTQQEDSAVYLCASSLNYRGGSEKLFFGSGTQLSVL.